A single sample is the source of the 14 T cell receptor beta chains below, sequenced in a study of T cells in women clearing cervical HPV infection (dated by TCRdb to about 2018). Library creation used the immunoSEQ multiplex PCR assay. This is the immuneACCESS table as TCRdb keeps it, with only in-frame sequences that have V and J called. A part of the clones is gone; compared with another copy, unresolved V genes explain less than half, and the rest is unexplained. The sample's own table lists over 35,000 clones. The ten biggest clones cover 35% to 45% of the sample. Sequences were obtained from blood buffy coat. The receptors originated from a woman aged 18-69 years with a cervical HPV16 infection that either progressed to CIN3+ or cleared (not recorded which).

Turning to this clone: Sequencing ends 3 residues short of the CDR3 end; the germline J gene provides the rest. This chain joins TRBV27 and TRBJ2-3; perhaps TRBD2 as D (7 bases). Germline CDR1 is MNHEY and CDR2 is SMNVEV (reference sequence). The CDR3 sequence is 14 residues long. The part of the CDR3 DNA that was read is TGTGCCAGCAGACCCGGGGGCAGCGGGGAGACG. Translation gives CASRPGGSGET. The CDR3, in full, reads CASRPGGSGETQYF.

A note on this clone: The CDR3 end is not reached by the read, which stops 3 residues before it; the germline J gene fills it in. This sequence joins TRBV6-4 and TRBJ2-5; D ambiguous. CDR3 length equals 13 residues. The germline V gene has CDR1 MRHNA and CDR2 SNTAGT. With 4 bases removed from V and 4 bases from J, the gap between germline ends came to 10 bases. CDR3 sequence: CASSVVLGETQYF. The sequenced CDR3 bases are TGTGCCAGCAGTGTAGTCCTAGGAGAGACC.

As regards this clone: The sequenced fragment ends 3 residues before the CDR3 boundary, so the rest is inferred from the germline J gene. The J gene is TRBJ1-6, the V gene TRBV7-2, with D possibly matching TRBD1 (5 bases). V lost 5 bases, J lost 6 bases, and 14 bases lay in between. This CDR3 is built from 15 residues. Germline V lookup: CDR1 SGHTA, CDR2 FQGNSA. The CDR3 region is CASSPGWRGNSPLHF. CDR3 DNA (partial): TGTGCCAGCAGCCCAGGGTGGAGGGGTAATTCACCC.

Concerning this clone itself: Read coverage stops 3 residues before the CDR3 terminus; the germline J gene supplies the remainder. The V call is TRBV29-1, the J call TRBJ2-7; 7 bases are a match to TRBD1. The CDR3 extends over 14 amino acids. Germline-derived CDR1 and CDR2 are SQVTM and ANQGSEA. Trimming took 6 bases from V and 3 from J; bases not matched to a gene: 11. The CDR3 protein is CSVASRTGVYEQYF. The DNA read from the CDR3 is TGCAGCGTAGCGAGCCGAACAGGGGTCTACGAG.

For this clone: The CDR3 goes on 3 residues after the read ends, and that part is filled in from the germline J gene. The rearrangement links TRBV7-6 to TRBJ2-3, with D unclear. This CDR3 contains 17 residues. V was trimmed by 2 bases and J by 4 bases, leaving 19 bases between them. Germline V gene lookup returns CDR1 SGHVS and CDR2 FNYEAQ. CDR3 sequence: CASSLSPSLVLPDTQYF. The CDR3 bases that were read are TGTGCCAGCAGCTTAAGCCCCTCTCTAGTCCTCCCAGATACG.

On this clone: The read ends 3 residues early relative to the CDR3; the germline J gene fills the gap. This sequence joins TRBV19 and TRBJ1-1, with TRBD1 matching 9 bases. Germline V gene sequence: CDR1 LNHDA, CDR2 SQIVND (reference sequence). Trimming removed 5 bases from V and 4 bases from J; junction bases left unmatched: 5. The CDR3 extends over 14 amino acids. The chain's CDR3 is CASSPLTGGTEAFF. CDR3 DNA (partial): TGTGCCAGTAGTCCGTTGACAGGGGGCACTGAA.

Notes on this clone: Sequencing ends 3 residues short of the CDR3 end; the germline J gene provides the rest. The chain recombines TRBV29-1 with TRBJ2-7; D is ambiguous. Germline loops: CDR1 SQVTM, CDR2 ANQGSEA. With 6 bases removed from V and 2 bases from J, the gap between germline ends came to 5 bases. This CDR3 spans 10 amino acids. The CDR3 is CSVFTYEQYF. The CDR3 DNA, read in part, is TGCAGCGTGTTCACCTACGAG.

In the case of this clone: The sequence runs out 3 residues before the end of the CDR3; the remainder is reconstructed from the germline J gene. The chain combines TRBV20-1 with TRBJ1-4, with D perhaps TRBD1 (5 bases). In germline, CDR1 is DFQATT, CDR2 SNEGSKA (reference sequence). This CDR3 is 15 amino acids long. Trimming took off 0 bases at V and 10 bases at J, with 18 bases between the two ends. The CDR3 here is CSARDGGGKDGKLFF. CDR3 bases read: TGCAGTGCTAGAGATGGTGGGGGGAAGGACGGAAAA.

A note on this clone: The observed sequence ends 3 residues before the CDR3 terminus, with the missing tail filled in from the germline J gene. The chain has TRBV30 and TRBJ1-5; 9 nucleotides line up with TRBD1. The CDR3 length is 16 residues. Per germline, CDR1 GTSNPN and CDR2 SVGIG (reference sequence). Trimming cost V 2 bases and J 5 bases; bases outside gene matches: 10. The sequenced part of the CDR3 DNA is TGTGCCTGGAGTAACAGGGGGCGGGGGGATTATCAGCCC. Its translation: CAWSNRGRGDYQP. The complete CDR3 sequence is CAWSNRGRGDYQPQHF.

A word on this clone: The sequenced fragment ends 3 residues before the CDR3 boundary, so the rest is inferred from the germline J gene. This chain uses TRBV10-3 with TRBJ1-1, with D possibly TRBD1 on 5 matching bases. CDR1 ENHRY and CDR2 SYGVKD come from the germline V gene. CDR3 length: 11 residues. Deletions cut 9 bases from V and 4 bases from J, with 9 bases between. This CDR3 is CAIKGSTEAFF. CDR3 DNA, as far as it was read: TGTGCCATTAAGGGGTCCACTGAA.

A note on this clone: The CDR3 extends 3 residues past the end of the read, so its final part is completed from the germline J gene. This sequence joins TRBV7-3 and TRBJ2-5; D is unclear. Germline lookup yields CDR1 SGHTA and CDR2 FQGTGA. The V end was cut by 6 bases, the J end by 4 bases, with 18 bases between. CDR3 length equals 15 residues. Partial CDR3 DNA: TGTGCCAGCAGTCAAGAGGCCGGGTTGGGAGAGACC. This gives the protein CASSQEAGLGET. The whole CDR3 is CASSQEAGLGETQYF. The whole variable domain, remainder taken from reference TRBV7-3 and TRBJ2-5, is GAGVSQTPSNKVTEKGKYVELRCDPISGHTALYWYRQSLGQGPEFLIYFQGTGAADDSGLPNDRFFAVRPEGSVSTLKIQRTERGDSAVYLCASSQEAGLGETQYFGPGTRLLVL.

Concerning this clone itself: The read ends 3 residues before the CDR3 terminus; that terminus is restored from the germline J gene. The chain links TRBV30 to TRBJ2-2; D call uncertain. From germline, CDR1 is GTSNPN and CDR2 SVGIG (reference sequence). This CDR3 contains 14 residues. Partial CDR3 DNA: TGTGCCTCTCTTTCCGAGATCTGGGCCAACGTG. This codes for CASLSEIWANV. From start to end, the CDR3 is CASLSEIWANVLFF.

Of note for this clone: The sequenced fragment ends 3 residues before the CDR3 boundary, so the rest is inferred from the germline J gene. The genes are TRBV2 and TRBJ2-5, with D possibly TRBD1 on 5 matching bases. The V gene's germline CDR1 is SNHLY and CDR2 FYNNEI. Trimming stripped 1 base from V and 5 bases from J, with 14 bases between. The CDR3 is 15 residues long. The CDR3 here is CASSEEQGGVETQYF. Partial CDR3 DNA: TGTGCCAGCAGTGAAGAGCAGGGTGGAGTGGAGACC.

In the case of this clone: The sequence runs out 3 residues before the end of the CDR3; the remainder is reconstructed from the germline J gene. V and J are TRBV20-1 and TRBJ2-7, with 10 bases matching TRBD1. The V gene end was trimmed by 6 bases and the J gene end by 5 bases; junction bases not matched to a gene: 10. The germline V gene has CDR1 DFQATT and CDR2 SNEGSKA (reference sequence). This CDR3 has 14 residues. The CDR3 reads CSATADRGQNEQYF. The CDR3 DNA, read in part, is TGCAGTGCCACCGCCGACAGGGGGCAAAACGAG.